These 27 T cell receptor beta chains were sequenced from one sample in a study of graft-versus-host responses after intestinal transplantation. Method: immunoSEQ multiplex PCR; TCRdb's copy keeps in-frame clones and lacks some. The repertoire includes 93,000 or so clones, roughly 93% of them detected once, and less than 1.5% sits in the top ten. These TCRs are of unknown antigen specificity. Sequences were derived from unstimulated CD8+ T cells sorted from spleen or lymph node cells, sampled before intestinal transplant. The receptors were gathered from a human donor who received an intestinal transplant.

The V and J genes are TRBV27 and TRBJ2-3, with D unclear. V lost 8 bases and J 1 base, leaving 10 bases between the germline ends. Per germline, CDR1 MNHEY and CDR2 SMNVEV (reference sequence). This CDR3 contains 13 residues. CDR3 bases: TGTGCCAGCGGCCTAAGGGGCACAGATACGCAGTATTTT. Encoded protein: CASGLRGTDTQYF.

The chain carries TRBV14 and TRBJ2-5, with D unresolved. The CDR3 runs 14 residues. Trimming took off 0 bases at V and 2 bases at J, with 7 bases between the two ends. Looked up from germline, CDR1 is SGHDN and CDR2 is FVKESK. The CDR3 coding sequence is TGTGCCAGCAGCCAAGAACGATTTCAAGAGACCCAGTACTTC. Its translation is CASSQERFQETQYF.

This chain connects TRBV5-1 to TRBJ2-1; the D gene is possibly TRBD2 (7 bases). The V end was cut by 4 bases, the J end by 3 bases, with 20 bases between. The CDR3 totals 17 residues. The germline V gene has CDR1 SGHRS and CDR2 YFSETQ. The CDR3 is CASSTVPRGAIYNEQFF. DNA of the CDR3: TGCGCCAGCAGCACCGTCCCTCGGGGGGCAATCTACAATGAGCAGTTCTTC.

The V call is TRBV7-9, the J call TRBJ1-1, with D possibly matching TRBD1 (6 bases). CDR3 length: 13 amino acids. The ends were cut back, 5 bases at V and 7 bases at J, with 14 bases in the middle. Germline CDR1 SEHNR, CDR2 FQNEAQ (reference sequence). CDR3 sequence reads: CASSPVTGLEAFF. CDR3 in DNA: TGTGCCAGCAGCCCCGTAACAGGGCTTGAAGCTTTCTTT.

The DNA for the CDR3 is TGCGCCAGCAGCCAAGTGGGGGGTTACGAGCAGTACTTC. Residues: CASSQVGGYEQYF. The genes are TRBV4-1 and TRBJ2-7, with D perhaps TRBD2 (6 bases). This CDR3 has 13 residues. V dropped 1 base and J dropped 4 bases, with 8 bases sitting between them. Germline V gene data show CDR1 as MGHRA and CDR2 as YSYEKL.

This clone was observed once. V and J are TRBV27 and TRBJ2-2; D unclear. V shed 2 bases and J shed 6 bases, with 10 bases lying between them. The length of the CDR3 is 14 residues. Germline V gene lookup returns CDR1 MNHEY and CDR2 SMNVEV (reference sequence). CDR3 in amino acids: CASSLRQSAGELFF. The CDR3 DNA reads as TGTGCCAGCAGTTTAAGGCAGTCCGCCGGGGAGCTGTTTTTT.

The chain has TRBV7-2 and TRBJ1-2; tentatively, D is TRBD1 (6 bases). Germline CDR1 is SGHTA and CDR2 is FQGNSA. CDR3 length: 15 amino acids. V lost 1 base, J lost 4 bases, and 13 bases lay in between. The CDR3 is CASSLGRGGGYGYTF. The CDR3, as DNA: TGTGCCAGCAGCTTAGGGAGGGGGGGCGGCTATGGCTACACCTTC.

V usage is TRBV25-1 and J usage is TRBJ1-2; 7 bases are shared with TRBD1. V shed 3 bases, J shed 4 bases, and the junction held 5 bases outside the gene matches. Per the germline V gene, CDR1 is MGHDK and CDR2 is SYGVNS. There are 14 residues in the CDR3. The CDR3 DNA reads TGTGCCAGCAGTGACGGGACAGCCTTCTATGGCTACACCTTC. It is translated as CASSDGTAFYGYTF.

This sequence joins TRBV6-6 and TRBJ1-3; D is perhaps TRBD1 (6 bases). This CDR3 spans 13 amino acids. Between the trimmed V and J ends, which lost 5 bases and 8 bases, there was a span of 13 bases. The germline V gene has CDR1 MNHNY and CDR2 SVGAGI (reference sequence). CDR3 protein: CASSHRVSDTIYF. Written as DNA, the CDR3 is TGTGCCAGCAGTCACAGGGTCTCGGACACCATATATTTT.

The chain couples TRBV7-2 to TRBJ2-1; D is uncertain. Trimming removed 5 bases from V and 1 base from J, with 9 bases in between. CDR3 size: 14 residues. Per the germline V gene, CDR1 is SGHTA and CDR2 is FQGNSA. In nucleotides, the CDR3 is TGTGCCAGCAGCACCTACGGGTCCTACAATGAGCAGTTCTTC. Translating gives CASSTYGSYNEQFF.

This sequence joins TRBV9 and TRBJ2-3, with 13 bases that match TRBD2. CDR1 is SGDLS, CDR2 YYNGEE, per germline. This CDR3 is built from 16 residues. The J segment lost 6 bases and the V segment lost 4 bases, leaving 8 bases of the junction unmatched. The CDR3 here is CASSPGTSGAGDTQYF. DNA for the CDR3: TGTGCCAGCAGCCCTGGGACTAGCGGGGCCGGGGATACGCAGTATTTT.

This clone was picked up one time. J is TRBJ2-3 and V is TRBV18; 8 bases fit TRBD1. The V gene end was trimmed by 5 bases and the J gene end by 2 bases; junction bases not matched to a gene: 12. The CDR3 runs to 17 residues. CDR1 KGHSH and CDR2 LQKENI come from the germline V gene. CDR3 residues: CASSNRTGGFTTDTQYF. The CDR3 DNA sequence: TGTGCCAGCTCAAATAGAACAGGGGGATTTACCACAGATACGCAGTATTTT.

The gene calls are TRBV4-1 and TRBJ2-1; TRBD1 is a possible D gene (6 bases). This CDR3 contains 12 residues. Germline loops: CDR1 MGHRA, CDR2 YSYEKL. The V and J ends lost 5 bases and 9 bases respectively, with 11 bases between them. For the CDR3, the DNA is TGCGCCAGCAGCACTCCAGGGGTTGAGCAGTTCTTC. Translated, it gives CASSTPGVEQFF.

The CDR3 is CASSEPGQGAAYF. In nucleotides, the CDR3 is TGTGCCAGCAGTGAGCCGGGACAGGGGGCCGCGTATTTT. V usage is TRBV6-1 and J usage is TRBJ2-3, with 12 positions matching TRBD1. This CDR3 has 13 residues. CDR1 is MNHNS and CDR2 is SASEGT in the germline V gene. Germline trimming cut 3 bases from V and 14 bases from J; bases unmatched to any gene: 6.

The chain combines TRBV7-9 with TRBJ1-2, with D hard to call. The CDR3 has 14 residues. V shed 4 bases and J shed 2 bases, with 11 bases lying between them. Germline CDR1 SEHNR, CDR2 FQNEAQ (reference sequence). CDR3 in DNA: TGTGCCAGCAGCTACCCCGGGCGCAACTATGGCTACACCTTC. This encodes CASSYPGRNYGYTF.

CDR3 residues: CASSPQGENTEAFF. In DNA, the CDR3 is TGCGCCAGCAGCCCTCAGGGGGAGAACACTGAAGCTTTCTTT. This sequence joins TRBV4-1 and TRBJ1-1; TRBD1 agrees at 7 bases. With V trimmed by 4 bases and J by 1 base, 3 bases remained unmatched. The germline V gene encodes CDR1 MGHRA and CDR2 YSYEKL. CDR3 length equals 14 residues.

This sequence joins TRBV7-9 and TRBJ1-4, with D uncertain. CDR3 length: 12 residues. Germline assignment: CDR1 SEHNR and CDR2 FQNEAQ (reference sequence). V was clipped by 4 bases and J by 3 bases, with 3 bases between them. The CDR3 loop is CASSSSNEKLFF. CDR3 coding DNA: TGTGCCAGCAGCTCCTCTAATGAAAAACTGTTTTTT.

The chain links TRBV6-6 to TRBJ2-1, with no clear D. Germline-derived CDR1 and CDR2 are MNHNY and SVGAGI (reference sequence). The length of the CDR3 is 11 residues. The V end was cut by 5 bases, the J end by 10 bases, with 9 bases between. The CDR3 bases are TGTGCCAGCAGTGCGGTGAACGAGCAGTTCTTC. Protein: CASSAVNEQFF.

In the case of this clone: The sample has other DNA sequences that encode this CDR3 too. J is TRBJ2-7 and V is TRBV7-9; tentatively, D is TRBD2 (5 bases). V lost 3 bases, J lost 2 bases, and 14 bases lay in between. The CDR3 sequence is 15 residues long. The germline V gene encodes CDR1 SEHNR and CDR2 FQNEAQ (reference sequence). The CDR3 DNA sequence: TGTGCCAGCAGCTTTGATCCTCTCGGGACCTACGAGCAGTACTTC. This translates into CASSFDPLGTYEQYF.

The CDR3 region is CASSRTGASYGYTF. The CDR3 DNA sequence: TGTGCCAGCAGCCGGACAGGGGCCAGCTATGGCTACACCTTC. The genes are TRBV27 and TRBJ1-2; TRBD1 aligns across 9 bases. Trimming at V came to 6 bases and at J to 4 bases, leaving 6 bases not matched to a gene. The CDR3 is 14 amino acids. The germline CDR1 and CDR2 sequences are MNHEY and SMNVEV (reference sequence).

The chain links TRBV27 to TRBJ2-7; TRBD2 matches 10 bases. Germline CDR1 and CDR2: MNHEY and SMNVEV (reference sequence). The CDR3 is 15 amino acids. V lost 5 bases and J lost 1; bases outside the gene matches: 5. The CDR3 spells CASSHLAGESYEQYF. The DNA of the CDR3 is TGTGCCAGCAGTCACCTAGCGGGGGAGTCCTACGAGCAGTACTTC.

The rearrangement links TRBV7-9 to TRBJ2-1, with 7 nucleotides matching TRBD1. V was clipped by 1 base and J by 5 bases; unmatched bases: 5. This CDR3 spans 15 amino acids. Germline V gene lookup returns CDR1 SEHNR and CDR2 FQNEAQ (reference sequence). The CDR3 DNA reads as TGTGCCAGCAGCTTAGTTGGGACAGCCAACAATGAGCAGTTCTTC. This codes for CASSLVGTANNEQFF.

The rearrangement links TRBV6-6 to TRBJ1-1; D perhaps matches TRBD1 (5 bases). Germline values: CDR1 MNHNY, CDR2 SVGAGI (reference sequence). V lost 4 bases, J lost 6 bases, and 12 bases lay in between. The CDR3 is 13 residues long. The CDR3 loop reads CASSSTQGAEAFF. Here the CDR3 DNA reads TGTGCCAGCAGTTCTACCCAGGGAGCTGAAGCTTTCTTT.

This clone came up once. At the DNA level, this CDR3 is encoded by other sequences in the same sample as well. The V gene is TRBV19, the J gene TRBJ1-5, with D unresolved. V lost 3 bases and J lost 0, with 9 bases in between. CDR1 LNHDA and CDR2 SQIVND come from the germline V gene (reference sequence). The CDR3 covers 15 residues. The CDR3 DNA reads TGTGCCAGTAGTATTGGCACCTATAGCAATCAGCCCCAGCATTTT. Translating gives CASSIGTYSNQPQHF.

The V call is TRBV14, the J call TRBJ1-2; TRBD1 is a possible D gene (5 bases). The CDR3 consists of 15 residues. Germline assignment: CDR1 SGHDN and CDR2 FVKESK. The V and J ends lost 1 base and 4 bases respectively, with 13 bases between them. In DNA, the CDR3 is TGTGCCAGCAGCCAAGTTTGGGGGGATCCCTATGGCTACACCTTC. Translation: CASSQVWGDPYGYTF.

This chain connects TRBV2 to TRBJ2-7; D may match TRBD1 or TRBD2 (5 bases each). Germline loops: CDR1 SNHLY, CDR2 FYNNEI. This CDR3 is 12 amino acids long. With 8 bases removed from V and 3 bases from J, the gap between germline ends came to 11 bases. The CDR3 bases are TGTGCCAGCGGAGGACAAGACTACGAGCAGTACTTC. As protein: CASGGQDYEQYF.

The chain employs TRBV7-9 and TRBJ2-1; D unresolved. Germline assignment: CDR1 SEHNR and CDR2 FQNEAQ (reference sequence). V dropped 4 bases and J dropped 6 bases, with 10 bases sitting between them. The CDR3 has 13 residues. CDR3 DNA sequence: TGTGCCAGCAGCTCCTCGGTGGGCAATGAGCAGTTCTTC. It specifies CASSSSVGNEQFF.